The clone carrying this TCR beta chain was observed many times. Its target is unknown. CDR1 is MNHNS, CDR2 SASEGT, per germline. V was pared by 3 bases and J by 1 base, with 12 bases between. This CDR3 contains 15 residues. Regions amplified from RNA transcripts were the TCR beta CDR3 regions. First-round RT-PCR of the TCR CDR3 relied on the HTBI primer set. TCRdb fed the multiplex PCR reads into MiXCR, producing one record per CDR3 protein. The sample carries roughly 750,000 distinct CDR3 sequences, roughly 15% recorded once. The hyperthyroidism was newly diagnosed and had lasted under 2 months; the patients were aged 18 to 65. Exclusion followed for patients with uncontrolled infection, other autoimmune disease, pregnancy or lactation. This entry is derived from a study of T cells in Graves' hyperthyroidism and ophthalmopathy. The study's findings and limits: Most clonotypes expanded in the thyroid (above 0.001) were also present in blood.

V usage is TRBV6-1 and J usage is TRBJ1-1; possibly TRBD1 for D (6 bases). Sequencing used blood. The sequence came from a man aged 18-30 years with Graves' hyperthyroidism. The chain's CDR3 is CASSDTGSPNTEAFF. In DNA form, the CDR3 reads TGTGCCAGCAGTGACACAGGGAGTCCGAACACTGAAGCTTTCTTT.